The 5 T cell receptor beta chains below come from one sample, sequenced in a study of blood T cell repertoires in COVID-19. Only in-frame clones appear in the TCRdb table, and some are missing; sequencing was by immunoSEQ multiplex PCR. The profile shows 80,000 or so clones, around 79% of them singletons. Material for sequencing was peripheral blood. These receptor sequences come from a man aged 45-65 years with active or convalescent COVID-19.

This clone was seen only a few times. The rearrangement joins TRBV19 to TRBJ1-6; TRBD1 matches 9 bases. V was clipped by 7 bases and J by 5 bases; unmatched bases: 3. The CDR3 length is 14 residues. CDR1 and CDR2 from the germline V gene are LNHDA and SQIVND (reference sequence). The CDR3 loop is CASTGQGNNSPLHF. The CDR3 bases are TGTGCCAGTACCGGACAGGGGAATAATTCACCCCTCCACTTT.

V is TRBV19 and J is TRBJ2-2; D is perhaps TRBD2 (5 bases). This CDR3 contains 12 residues. Germline CDR1 is LNHDA and CDR2 is SQIVND (reference sequence). V shed 4 bases and J shed 7 bases, with 7 bases lying between them. The CDR3 protein is CASSTGGGELFF. Written as DNA, the CDR3 is TGTGCCAGTAGTACTGGAGGCGGGGAGCTGTTTTTT.

The chain employs TRBV4-3 and TRBJ2-7, with TRBD1 as a possible D gene (5 bases). The germline CDR1 and CDR2 sequences are LGHNA and YSLEER. This CDR3 contains 15 residues. V was shortened by 1 base and J by 4 bases, with 14 bases between the two germline ends. The CDR3 protein is CASSQVAGSGYEQYF. The CDR3 DNA is TGCGCCAGCAGCCAAGTGGCCGGGTCAGGGTACGAGCAGTACTTC.

The V gene is TRBV3-1 (or the pseudogene TRBV3-2), the J gene TRBJ1-2; the D is unclear. Deletions cut 1 base from V and 4 bases from J, with 13 bases between. The CDR3 is 15 amino acids. Germline V gene data show CDR1 as LGHDT and CDR2 as YNNKEL (reference sequence). The DNA for the CDR3 is TGTGCCAGCAGCCAAGGACTAAACAGCCTCTATGGCTACACCTTC. This encodes CASSQGLNSLYGYTF.

The CDR3 loop is CAISGTGANYGYTF. DNA for the CDR3: TGTGCCATCAGTGGGACAGGAGCTAACTATGGCTACACCTTC. The chain links TRBV10-3 to TRBJ1-2; 7 positions agree with TRBD1. The CDR3 contains 14 residues. CDR1 ENHRY and CDR2 SYGVKD come from the germline V gene. V lost 4 bases to trimming and J lost 0 bases; unmatched junction nucleotides: 2.